These T cell receptor beta chains were read from a single sample in a study of early stage breast cancer tumors. Profiled with immunoSEQ multiplex PCR; TCRdb holds only in-frame clones, not every one. The sample yields tens of thousands of clones, approximately 78% seen once. Sequences were obtained from blood. Every receptor here comes from a person aged 40-50 years with breast cancer. CDR3s include the opening cysteine and the closing phenylalanine or tryptophan. The order of the fields is V gene, J gene, clone size, CDR3 length, CDR3 protein. Clone size is given for some rows only: seen once, a few or many times, or a class if the clone is expanded.

V gene: TRBV9; J gene: TRBJ2-1; clone size: NA; CDR3 length: 17; CDR3 protein: CASSPFSDRQGKNEQFF
V gene: TRBV7-3; J gene: TRBJ1-2; clone size: NA; CDR3 length: 13; CDR3 protein: CASSLPTGDGYTF
V gene: TRBV10-1; J gene: TRBJ1-4; clone size: NA; CDR3 length: 15; CDR3 protein: CASMGRGGTNEKLFF
V gene: TRBV2; J gene: TRBJ1-4; clone size: NA; CDR3 length: 14; CDR3 protein: CASSTDRGHEKLFF
V gene: TRBV19; J gene: TRBJ2-3; clone size: NA; CDR3 length: 15; CDR3 protein: CASSIDGRETDTQYF
V gene: TRBV4-1; J gene: TRBJ2-1; clone size: NA; CDR3 length: 15; CDR3 protein: CASSQPGGTYNEQFF
V gene: TRBV7-9; J gene: TRBJ2-3; clone size: NA; CDR3 length: 13; CDR3 protein: CASLKTATDTQYF
V gene: TRBV18; J gene: TRBJ1-1; clone size: NA; CDR3 length: 19; CDR3 protein: CASSLVAVRTGTMNTEAFF
V gene: TRBV30; J gene: TRBJ2-7; clone size: NA; CDR3 length: 13; CDR3 protein: CASGTSGRYEQYF
V gene: TRBV19; J gene: TRBJ1-2; clone size: NA; CDR3 length: 15; CDR3 protein: CASTPTGGLNYGYTF
V gene: TRBV5-1; J gene: TRBJ2-7; clone size: NA; CDR3 length: 16; CDR3 protein: CASSREPTGQITLTYF
V gene: TRBV19; J gene: TRBJ2-5; clone size: few; CDR3 length: 14; CDR3 protein: CASSIFREGETQYF
V gene: TRBV5-1; J gene: TRBJ2-7; clone size: NA; CDR3 length: 15; CDR3 protein: CASSFASGRGYEQYF
V gene: TRBV5-1; J gene: TRBJ2-3; clone size: NA; CDR3 length: 14; CDR3 protein: CASSLASPTDTQYF
V gene: TRBV2; J gene: TRBJ2-7; clone size: few; CDR3 length: 15; CDR3 protein: CASSTPGGASYEQYF
V gene: TRBV18; J gene: TRBJ1-4; clone size: NA; CDR3 length: 13; CDR3 protein: CASSRDQGEKLFF
V gene: TRBV4-2; J gene: TRBJ1-2; clone size: NA; CDR3 length: 17; CDR3 protein: CASSQEGGGTGTYGYTF
V gene: TRBV2; J gene: TRBJ1-2; clone size: NA; CDR3 length: 14; CDR3 protein: CASSAPGGNYGYTF
V gene: TRBV29-1; J gene: TRBJ2-2; clone size: NA; CDR3 length: 13; CDR3 protein: CSVGQPNTGELFF
V gene: TRBV7-3; J gene: TRBJ2-3; clone size: NA; CDR3 length: 15; CDR3 protein: CASSLAGAGGDTQYF
V gene: TRBV2; J gene: TRBJ1-2; clone size: few; CDR3 length: 14; CDR3 protein: CASSPADRAYGYTF
V gene: TRBV6-4; J gene: TRBJ2-2; clone size: NA; CDR3 length: 16; CDR3 protein: CASSAGTLIDSAELFF
V gene: TRBV10-3; J gene: TRBJ1-4; clone size: NA; CDR3 length: 13; CDR3 protein: CAISESENEKLFF
V gene: TRBV30; J gene: TRBJ1-1; clone size: NA; CDR3 length: 13; CDR3 protein: CAWSDPGRDEAFF
V gene: TRBV5-4; J gene: TRBJ2-3; clone size: NA; CDR3 length: 12; CDR3 protein: CASSATTDTQYF
V gene: TRBV28; J gene: TRBJ2-7; clone size: NA; CDR3 length: 15; CDR3 protein: CASSFRPGRSYEQYF
V gene: TRBV6-1; J gene: TRBJ2-5; clone size: NA; CDR3 length: 14; CDR3 protein: CASSDRGLEETQYF
V gene: TRBV5-1; J gene: TRBJ1-2; clone size: NA; CDR3 length: 15; CDR3 protein: CASSPRGDTNYGYTF
V gene: TRBV7-9; J gene: TRBJ2-1; clone size: NA; CDR3 length: 11; CDR3 protein: CASSFPGEQFF
V gene: TRBV29-1; J gene: TRBJ1-1; clone size: NA; CDR3 length: 14; CDR3 protein: CSVPGTGFSSEAFF
V gene: TRBV7-6; J gene: TRBJ1-4; clone size: NA; CDR3 length: 15; CDR3 protein: CASSSGRQANEKLFF
V gene: TRBV20-1; J gene: TRBJ1-1; clone size: once; CDR3 length: 11; CDR3 protein: CSTLSTEKAFF
V gene: TRBV13; J gene: TRBJ2-3; clone size: once; CDR3 length: 12; CDR3 protein: CASSARLDTQYF
V gene: TRBV7-6; J gene: TRBJ2-3; clone size: NA; CDR3 length: 18; CDR3 protein: CASSPGLAGGLATDTQYF
V gene: TRBV2; J gene: TRBJ2-7; clone size: few; CDR3 length: 15; CDR3 protein: CASRLRMSNSYEQYF
V gene: TRBV27; J gene: TRBJ2-3; clone size: few; CDR3 length: 15; CDR3 protein: CASRALAASTDTQYF
V gene: TRBV19; J gene: TRBJ2-7; clone size: NA; CDR3 length: 15; CDR3 protein: CASSSKPGLAYEQYF
V gene: TRBV25-1; J gene: TRBJ2-1; clone size: NA; CDR3 length: 15; CDR3 protein: CASSDSARPYDEQFF
V gene: TRBV6-6; J gene: TRBJ2-1; clone size: NA; CDR3 length: 16; CDR3 protein: CASSGLAVSSYNEQFF
V gene: TRBV14; J gene: TRBJ2-6; clone size: NA; CDR3 length: 15; CDR3 protein: CASSVPGTGANVLTF
V gene: TRBV4-1; J gene: TRBJ2-2; clone size: NA; CDR3 length: 16; CDR3 protein: CASKPPTGTGTGELFF
V gene: TRBV7-9; J gene: TRBJ2-5; clone size: NA; CDR3 length: 14; CDR3 protein: CASSRRTTPETQYF
V gene: TRBV7-6; J gene: TRBJ1-5; clone size: NA; CDR3 length: 13; CDR3 protein: CASSLKLGQPQHF
V gene: TRBV29-1; J gene: TRBJ1-5; clone size: once; CDR3 length: 16; CDR3 protein: CSVEDTGHKGSQPQHF
V gene: TRBV27; J gene: TRBJ2-7; clone size: NA; CDR3 length: 14; CDR3 protein: CASRSSRVAYEQYF
V gene: TRBV5-4; J gene: TRBJ1-3; clone size: NA; CDR3 length: 16; CDR3 protein: CASSLRTGTVGNTIYF
V gene: TRBV11-2; J gene: TRBJ2-1; clone size: NA; CDR3 length: 15; CDR3 protein: CASSFLGRANNEQFF
V gene: TRBV30; J gene: TRBJ2-5; clone size: NA; CDR3 length: 15; CDR3 protein: CAWSVPGDHQETQYF
V gene: TRBV7-9; J gene: TRBJ2-7; clone size: NA; CDR3 length: 12; CDR3 protein: CASSLAYGEQYF
V gene: TRBV10-3; J gene: TRBJ2-2; clone size: NA; CDR3 length: 17; CDR3 protein: CAISVRAGFTDTGELFF
V gene: TRBV6-6; J gene: TRBJ1-1; clone size: NA; CDR3 length: 12; CDR3 protein: CASSNRETEAFF
V gene: TRBV27; J gene: TRBJ1-4; clone size: few; CDR3 length: 15; CDR3 protein: CASRGQRPGNEKLFF
V gene: TRBV30; J gene: TRBJ2-1; clone size: NA; CDR3 length: 16; CDR3 protein: CAWNGLAGRSYNEQFF